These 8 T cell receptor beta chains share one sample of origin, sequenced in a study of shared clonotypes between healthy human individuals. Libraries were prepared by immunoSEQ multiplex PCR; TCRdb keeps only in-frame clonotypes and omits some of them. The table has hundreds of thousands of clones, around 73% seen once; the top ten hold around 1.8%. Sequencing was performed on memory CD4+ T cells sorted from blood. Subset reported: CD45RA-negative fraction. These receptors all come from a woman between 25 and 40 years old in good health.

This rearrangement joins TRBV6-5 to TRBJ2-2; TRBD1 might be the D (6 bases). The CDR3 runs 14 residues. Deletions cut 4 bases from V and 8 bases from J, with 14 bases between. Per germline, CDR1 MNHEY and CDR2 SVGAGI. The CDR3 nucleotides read TGTGCCAGCAGTTTTACAGGGATTGGTGGGGAGCTGTTTTTT. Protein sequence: CASSFTGIGGELFF.

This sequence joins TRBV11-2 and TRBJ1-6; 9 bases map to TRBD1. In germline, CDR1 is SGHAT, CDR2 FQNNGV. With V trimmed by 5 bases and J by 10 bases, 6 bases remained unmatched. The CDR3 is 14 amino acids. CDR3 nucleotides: TGTGCCAGCAGCATGGGACAGGGAGGGTCACCCCTCCACTTT. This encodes CASSMGQGGSPLHF.

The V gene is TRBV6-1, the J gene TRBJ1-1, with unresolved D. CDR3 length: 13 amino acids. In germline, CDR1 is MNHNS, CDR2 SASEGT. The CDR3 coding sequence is TGTGCGATTGCCCGTGGGTTCCACACTGAAGCTTTCTTT. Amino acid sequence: CAIARGFHTEAFF.

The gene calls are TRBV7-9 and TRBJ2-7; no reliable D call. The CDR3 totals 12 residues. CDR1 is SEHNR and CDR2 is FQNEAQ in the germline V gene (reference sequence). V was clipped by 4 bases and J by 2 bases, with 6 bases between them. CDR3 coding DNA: TGTGCCAGCAGCTACATACCCTACGAGCAGTACTTC. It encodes CASSYIPYEQYF.

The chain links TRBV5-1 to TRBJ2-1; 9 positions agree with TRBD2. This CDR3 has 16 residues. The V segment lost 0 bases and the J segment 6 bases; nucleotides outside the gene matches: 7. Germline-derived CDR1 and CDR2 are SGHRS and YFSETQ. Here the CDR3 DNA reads TGCGCCAGCAGCTTGGATAGCGGGAGTTTCTCCAATGAGCAGTTCTTC. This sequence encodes CASSLDSGSFSNEQFF.

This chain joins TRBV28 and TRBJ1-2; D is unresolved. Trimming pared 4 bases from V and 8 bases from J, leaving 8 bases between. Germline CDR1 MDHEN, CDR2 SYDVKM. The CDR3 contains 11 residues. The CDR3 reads CASSSHSGYTF. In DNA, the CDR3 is TGTGCCAGCAGTTCCCACTCCGGCTACACCTTC.

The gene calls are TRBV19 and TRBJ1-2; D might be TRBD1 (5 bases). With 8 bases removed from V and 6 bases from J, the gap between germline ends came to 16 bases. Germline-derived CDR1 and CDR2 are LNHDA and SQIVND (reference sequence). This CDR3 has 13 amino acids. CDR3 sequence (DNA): TGTGCCAGTTCAAGACAGTACCTTGATGGCTACACCTTC. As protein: CASSRQYLDGYTF.

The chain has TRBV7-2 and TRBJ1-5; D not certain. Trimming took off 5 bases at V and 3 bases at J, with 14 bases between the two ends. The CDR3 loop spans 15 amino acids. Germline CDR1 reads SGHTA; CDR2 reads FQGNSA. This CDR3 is CASSPGYQINQPQHF. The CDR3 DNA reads TGTGCCAGCAGCCCCGGCTACCAGATCAATCAGCCCCAGCATTTT.